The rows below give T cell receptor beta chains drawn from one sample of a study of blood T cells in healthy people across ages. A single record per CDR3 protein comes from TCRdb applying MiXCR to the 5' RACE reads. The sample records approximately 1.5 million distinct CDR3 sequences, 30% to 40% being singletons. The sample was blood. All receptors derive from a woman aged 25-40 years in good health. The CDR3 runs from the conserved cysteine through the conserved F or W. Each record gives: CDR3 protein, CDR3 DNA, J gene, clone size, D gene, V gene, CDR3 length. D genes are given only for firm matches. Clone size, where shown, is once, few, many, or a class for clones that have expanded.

CDR3 protein: CAATTGNQPQHF
CDR3 DNA: TGTGCCGCCACCACAGGGAATCAGCCCCAGCATTTT
J gene: TRBJ1-5
clone size: .
D gene: .
V gene: TRBV6-6
CDR3 length: 12

CDR3 protein: CSVVTGRPSTEAFF
CDR3 DNA: TGCAGCGTTGTCACAGGCCGGCCCTCCACTGAAGCTTTCTTT
J gene: TRBJ1-1
clone size: few
D gene: .
V gene: TRBV29-1
CDR3 length: 14

CDR3 protein: CASSLAIVGGDSYEQYF
CDR3 DNA: TGTGCCAGCAGCTTGGCCATCGTGGGCGGGGATTCCTACGAGCAGTACTTC
J gene: TRBJ2-7
clone size: few
D gene: .
V gene: TRBV5-6
CDR3 length: 17

CDR3 protein: CAWRAGTRGTYEQYF
CDR3 DNA: TGTGCCTGGAGGGCCGGGACAAGGGGGACCTACGAGCAGTACTTC
J gene: TRBJ2-7
clone size: .
D gene: .
V gene: TRBV30
CDR3 length: 15

CDR3 protein: CASSSHRAQPQHF
CDR3 DNA: TGTGCCAGCAGTTCCCACAGGGCCCAGCCCCAGCATTTT
J gene: TRBJ1-5
clone size: .
D gene: .
V gene: TRBV27
CDR3 length: 13

CDR3 protein: CSATMEVVQETQYF
CDR3 DNA: TGCAGTGCTACTATGGAGGTTGTACAAGAGACCCAGTACTTC
J gene: TRBJ2-5
clone size: few
D gene: .
V gene: TRBV20-1
CDR3 length: 14

CDR3 protein: CASSHRGRHYGYTF
CDR3 DNA: TGTGCCAGCAGTCACAGGGGGCGCCACTATGGCTACACCTTC
J gene: TRBJ1-2
clone size: .
D gene: TRBD1
V gene: TRBV3-1
CDR3 length: 14

CDR3 protein: CASSDPGGSTDTQYF
CDR3 DNA: TGTGCCAGCAGCGACCCGGGAGGCAGCACAGATACGCAGTATTTT
J gene: TRBJ2-3
clone size: many
D gene: TRBD2
V gene: TRBV9
CDR3 length: 15

CDR3 protein: CASSEGGGGRIIAWREQYF
CDR3 DNA: TGTGCCAGCAGTGAAGGGGGAGGGGGCAGGATCATCGCTTGGCGCGAGCAGTACTTC
J gene: TRBJ2-7
clone size: .
D gene: .
V gene: TRBV2
CDR3 length: 19

CDR3 protein: CATRGTGRYNEQFF
CDR3 DNA: TGTGCCACGAGAGGGACAGGGCGGTACAATGAGCAGTTCTTC
J gene: TRBJ2-1
clone size: .
D gene: TRBD1
V gene: TRBV12-3/TRBV12-4
CDR3 length: 14

CDR3 protein: CATSFGRGLNTGELFF
CDR3 DNA: TGTGCCACCTCCTTCGGAAGGGGGCTAAACACCGGGGAGCTGTTTTTT
J gene: TRBJ2-2
clone size: .
D gene: TRBD1
V gene: TRBV28
CDR3 length: 16

CDR3 protein: CSARMTGGDTEAFF
CDR3 DNA: TGCAGTGCTAGAATGACAGGGGGAGACACTGAAGCTTTCTTT
J gene: TRBJ1-1
clone size: .
D gene: TRBD1
V gene: TRBV20-1
CDR3 length: 14

CDR3 protein: CAGRPAGLQNTEAFF
CDR3 DNA: TGCGCCGGCAGACCTGCGGGGCTCCAGAACACTGAAGCTTTCTTT
J gene: TRBJ1-1
clone size: .
D gene: .
V gene: TRBV10-2
CDR3 length: 15

CDR3 protein: CASSSAGTGAYEQYF
CDR3 DNA: TGCGCCAGCAGCTCTGCCGGGACAGGGGCCTACGAGCAGTACTTC
J gene: TRBJ2-7
clone size: many
D gene: TRBD1
V gene: TRBV5-1
CDR3 length: 15

CDR3 protein: CVSSYRANRGQETQYF
CDR3 DNA: TGTGTCAGCAGTTACCGGGCGAACAGGGGACAAGAGACCCAGTACTTC
J gene: TRBJ2-5
clone size: .
D gene: TRBD1
V gene: TRBV6-5
CDR3 length: 16

CDR3 protein: CASSEQKRRSAAFF
CDR3 DNA: TGTGCCAGTAGTGAACAGAAAAGACGGTCAGCAGCTTTCTTT
J gene: TRBJ1-1
clone size: few
D gene: .
V gene: TRBV6-1
CDR3 length: 14

CDR3 protein: CASSATGFDEQYF
CDR3 DNA: TGTGCCAGCAGCGCGACAGGGTTCGACGAGCAGTACTTC
J gene: TRBJ2-7
clone size: .
D gene: TRBD1
V gene: TRBV9
CDR3 length: 13

CDR3 protein: CASSSTGTSVYNEQFF
CDR3 DNA: TGCGCCAGCAGCTCCACCGGGACTAGCGTTTACAATGAGCAGTTCTTC
J gene: TRBJ2-1
clone size: few
D gene: TRBD2
V gene: TRBV5-1
CDR3 length: 16

CDR3 protein: CASSPGQPNNYGYTF
CDR3 DNA: TGTGCCAGCAGCCCGGGACAGCCAAATAACTATGGCTACACCTTC
J gene: TRBJ1-2
clone size: .
D gene: TRBD1
V gene: TRBV9
CDR3 length: 15

CDR3 protein: CASSLRLAGTFTDTQYF
CDR3 DNA: TGTGCCAGCAGTTTACGACTAGCGGGGACTTTCACAGATACGCAGTATTTT
J gene: TRBJ2-3
clone size: .
D gene: TRBD2
V gene: TRBV28
CDR3 length: 17

CDR3 protein: CSARLAGETQYF
CDR3 DNA: TGCAGTGCTAGACTAGCGGGAGAGACCCAGTACTTC
J gene: TRBJ2-5
clone size: many
D gene: TRBD2
V gene: TRBV20-1
CDR3 length: 12

CDR3 protein: CASSYIAGQGNEQFF
CDR3 DNA: TGCGCCAGCAGCTATATAGCGGGCCAGGGGAATGAGCAGTTCTTC
J gene: TRBJ2-1
clone size: .
D gene: .
V gene: TRBV5-1
CDR3 length: 15

CDR3 protein: CASSQDREGTEACEQYF
CDR3 DNA: TGTGCCAGCAGCCAAGATCGAGAGGGGACAGAGGCCTGCGAGCAGTACTTC
J gene: TRBJ2-7
clone size: .
D gene: TRBD1
V gene: TRBV3-1
CDR3 length: 17

CDR3 protein: CSAHSGAGGTQYF
CDR3 DNA: TGCAGTGCCCACTCGGGGGCCGGAGGGACCCAGTACTTC
J gene: TRBJ2-5
clone size: .
D gene: .
V gene: TRBV20-1
CDR3 length: 13

CDR3 protein: CASSPIPGQGLAYSNQPQHF
CDR3 DNA: TGTGCCAGCTCGCCTATCCCGGGACAGGGACTCGCTTATAGCAATCAGCCCCAGCATTTT
J gene: TRBJ1-5
clone size: .
D gene: TRBD1
V gene: TRBV18
CDR3 length: 20

CDR3 protein: CASSDPGTSSTGELFF
CDR3 DNA: TGTGCCAGCAGCGATCCGGGGACTAGCAGTACCGGGGAGCTGTTTTTT
J gene: TRBJ2-2
clone size: .
D gene: TRBD2
V gene: TRBV7-9
CDR3 length: 16

CDR3 protein: CSASDTGVEETQYF
CDR3 DNA: TGCAGTGCTAGTGACACAGGGGTGGAAGAGACCCAGTACTTC
J gene: TRBJ2-5
clone size: many
D gene: TRBD1
V gene: TRBV20-1
CDR3 length: 14

CDR3 protein: CASSSWRGTEYNEQFF
CDR3 DNA: TGTGCCAGCAGCTCCTGGCGGGGGACGGAATACAATGAGCAGTTCTTC
J gene: TRBJ2-1
clone size: few
D gene: TRBD2
V gene: TRBV9
CDR3 length: 16

CDR3 protein: CASSHSGRGGNEQFF
CDR3 DNA: TGTGCCAGCAGCCATAGCGGGAGGGGGGGCAATGAGCAGTTCTTC
J gene: TRBJ2-1
clone size: few
D gene: TRBD2
V gene: TRBV28
CDR3 length: 15

CDR3 protein: CASSQDRLAGGPAETQYF
CDR3 DNA: TGCGCCAGCAGCCAAGATCGTCTAGCGGGGGGGCCAGCAGAGACCCAGTACTTC
J gene: TRBJ2-5
clone size: many
D gene: TRBD2
V gene: TRBV4-1
CDR3 length: 18